This TCR beta chain was identified during a study of cytomegalovirus exposure and HLA in healthy donors. Study-wide points: The authors considered a cluster of highly shared sequence variants likely to be a sequencing artifact. The study flagged around 160 TCR beta chains as cytomegalovirus-associated. Accurate prediction of most subjects' HLA-A and HLA-B alleles from TCR beta sequences was reported.

V lost 5 bases and J lost 1, with 9 bases in between. The germline V gene encodes CDR1 SGHTA and CDR2 FQGNSA. This CDR3 has 13 amino acids. Worth noting for this clone: No antigen is known for it.

The PCR had 60 Vbeta and 13 Jbeta primers. The protocol was immunoSEQ multiplex PCR, while the TCRdb copy is restricted to in-frame clones and leaves out a portion. The sample yields 100,000 to 150,000 clones, over 80% seen once. The sequence derives from a man between 18 and 35 years old in good health and CMV-seropositive. The chain joins TRBV7-2 to TRBJ2-7, with a weak D call TRBD1 (6 bases). Material for sequencing was PBMCs. CDR3 amino acids: CASSQRGSYEQYF. In DNA, the CDR3 is TGTGCCAGCAGCCAAAGGGGGTCCTACGAGCAGTACTTC.